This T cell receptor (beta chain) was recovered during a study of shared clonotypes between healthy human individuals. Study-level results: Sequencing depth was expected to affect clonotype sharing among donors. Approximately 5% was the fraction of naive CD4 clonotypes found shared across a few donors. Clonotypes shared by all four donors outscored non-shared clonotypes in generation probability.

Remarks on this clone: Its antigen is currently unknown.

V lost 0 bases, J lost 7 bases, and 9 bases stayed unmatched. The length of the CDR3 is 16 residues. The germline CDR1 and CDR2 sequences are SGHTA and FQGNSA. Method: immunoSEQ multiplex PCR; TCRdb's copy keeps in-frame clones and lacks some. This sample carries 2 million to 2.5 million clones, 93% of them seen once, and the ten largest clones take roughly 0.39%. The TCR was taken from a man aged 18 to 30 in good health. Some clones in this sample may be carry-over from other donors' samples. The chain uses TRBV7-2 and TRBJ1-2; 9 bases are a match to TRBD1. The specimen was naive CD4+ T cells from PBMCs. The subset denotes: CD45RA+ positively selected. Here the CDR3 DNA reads TGTGCCAGCAGCTTAGCGGCGTCTACAGGGGGCGGTGGCTACACCTTC. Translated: CASSLAASTGGGGYTF.